This entry lists 23 T cell receptor beta chains sequenced from one sample in a study of T-cell memory formation after mild COVID-19. TCRdb re-called the 5' RACE reads with MiXCR, one entry per CDR3 protein. The sample holds more than 250,000 distinct CDR3 sequences, 16% seen once. The material sequenced was PBMCs or a T cell subset sorted from them (not recorded which). All receptors come from a man younger than 35 who had mild COVID-19 (a few samples of this study predate the infection). Cell type and time point are not known.

V gene TRBV4-2 combines with J gene TRBJ2-1; 14 bases are shared with TRBD2. The CDR3 loop spans 16 amino acids. Looked up from germline, CDR1 is LGHNA and CDR2 is YNFKEQ. Trimming removed 2 bases from V and 8 bases from J; junction bases left unmatched: 5. CDR3 loop: CASSQRLAGGWDEQFF. The CDR3 DNA sequence: TGTGCCAGCAGCCAACGACTAGCGGGGGGGTGGGATGAGCAGTTCTTC.

The chain carries TRBV11-3 and TRBJ2-2; maybe TRBD2 (5 bases). The germline V gene has CDR1 SGHNT and CDR2 YENEEA. The CDR3 spans 14 residues. V lost 3 bases to trimming and J lost 6 bases, with 11 bases between them. In DNA, the CDR3 is TGTGCCAGCAGCTTCCGGGAAACTCCCGGGGAGCTGTTTTTT. Its protein is CASSFRETPGELFF.

The gene calls are TRBV9 and TRBJ2-1; D possibly uses TRBD1 or TRBD2 (6 bases each). Germline V gene lookup returns CDR1 SGDLS and CDR2 YYNGEE. V lost 4 bases and J lost 6, with 17 bases in between. This CDR3 is 15 amino acids long. As DNA, the CDR3 is TGTGCCAGCAGCCCTCTGAGGGGGGCAATCAATGAGCAGTTCTTC. This sequence encodes CASSPLRGAINEQFF.

The chain uses TRBV12-3 or TRBV12-4 and TRBJ2-7; 7 positions match TRBD2. The V segment lost 6 bases and the J segment 6 bases; nucleotides outside the gene matches: 8. There are 13 residues in the CDR3. CDR3 sequence (DNA): TGTGCCAGCAGCCGTGGCGGGGGAGGCGAGCAGTACTTC. Translation gives CASSRGGGGEQYF.

Only a few counts were recorded for this clonotype. The rearrangement joins TRBV10-3 to TRBJ1-6, with D perhaps TRBD1 (6 bases). The germline V gene has CDR1 ENHRY and CDR2 SYGVKD. This CDR3 region has 13 residues. Trimming left V 3 bases short and J 7 bases short, with 7 bases between. CDR3 sequence (DNA): TGTGCCATCAGTGATACAGGGAATTCACCCCTCCACTTT. Translating it yields CAISDTGNSPLHF.

This clonotype was seen a handful of times. J is TRBJ2-4 and V is TRBV4-1; no reliable D call. This CDR3 contains 16 residues. Germline lookup yields CDR1 MGHRA and CDR2 YSYEKL. V shed 4 bases and J shed 1 base, with 14 bases lying between them. CDR3 DNA: TGCGCCAGCAGCCGATCGCCCCTGAGGGCCAAAAACATTCAGTACTTC. The encoded protein is CASSRSPLRAKNIQYF.

This clonotype was seen only a few times. V usage is TRBV3-1 and J usage is TRBJ1-2, with D unclear. The V gene lost 8 bases and the J gene lost 8 bases, with 12 bases spanning the gap. The CDR3 loop spans 11 amino acids. Germline V gene data show CDR1 as LGHDT and CDR2 as YNNKEL (reference sequence). The CDR3 DNA follows: TGTGCCAGCGGGAGGAAAGGAGGCTACACCTTC. Protein sequence: CASGRKGGYTF.

This clonotype was found a few times. The CDR3 DNA reads as TGTGCCAGCAGCTTAGCGTCAGCTTCGGTTGCAGATACGCAGTATTTT. Residues: CASSLASASVADTQYF. V usage is TRBV7-3 and J usage is TRBJ2-3; D call uncertain. The V and J ends lost 2 bases and 4 bases respectively, with 16 bases between them. Germline loops: CDR1 SGHTA, CDR2 FQGTGA. CDR3 size: 16 residues.

A few counts support this clonotype. The rearrangement joins TRBV5-1 to TRBJ2-7, with TRBD1 identical over 11 bases. Germline V CDR1 and CDR2: SGHRS, YFSETQ. CDR3 length equals 14 residues. The trim removed 0 bases at V and 7 bases at J, leaving 3 bases unmatched. The CDR3 DNA reads as TGCGCCAGCAGCTTGGCGGGACAGGGGGAAGAGCAGTACTTC. Residues: CASSLAGQGEEQYF.

The CDR3 nucleotides are TGCGCCAGCAGCCAATTCGGGACAGGGTTTGACATTCAGTACTTC. The encoded protein is CASSQFGTGFDIQYF. The chain employs TRBV4-1 and TRBJ2-4, with 9 bases identical to TRBD1. The CDR3 runs to 15 residues. The junction had 7 bases not matched to a gene; V was cut back by 2 bases and J by 8 bases. CDR1 and CDR2 (germline): MGHRA, YSYEKL.

The chain is built from TRBV2 and TRBJ1-1; 8 bases are shared with TRBD1. The CDR3 runs 16 residues. The ends lost 8 bases at V and 0 bases at J; junction bases unmatched: 11. CDR1 and CDR2 from the germline V gene are SNHLY and FYNNEI. The CDR3 sequence is CASGGTGQFMNTEAFF. The CDR3 DNA sequence: TGTGCCAGCGGAGGGACAGGACAATTCATGAACACTGAAGCTTTCTTT.

This clonotype was counted only a few times. The chain has TRBV27 and TRBJ1-1; 8 bases map to TRBD1. CDR1 is MNHEY, CDR2 SMNVEV, per germline (reference sequence). V was pared by 8 bases and J by 2 bases, with 4 bases of the junction left unmatched. The CDR3 loop spans 13 amino acids. CDR3 region: CASRTGINTEAFF. The CDR3 bases are TGTGCCAGCCGGACAGGGATAAACACTGAAGCTTTCTTT.

This clonotype was counted between two and nine times. The chain uses TRBV29-1 and TRBJ2-7, with 10 positions matching TRBD1. The trim removed 3 bases at V and 2 bases at J, leaving 1 base unmatched. Germline V CDR1 and CDR2: SQVTM, ANQGSEA. The CDR3 has 13 amino acids. The CDR3 nucleotides read TGCAGCGTTGAGGGACAGGGGACCTACGAGCAGTACTTC. This codes for CSVEGQGTYEQYF.

The J gene is TRBJ1-4, the V gene TRBV6-5, with a tentative D call TRBD1 (5 bases). Trimming took 6 bases from V and 8 from J, leaving 16 bases between them. This CDR3 comprises 14 residues. Per germline, CDR1 MNHEY and CDR2 SVGAGI. Written as DNA, the CDR3 is TGTGCCAGCAGGCTACAGAGGGGCCGGGAAAAACTGTTTTTT. It is translated as CASRLQRGREKLFF.

V gene TRBV20-1 combines with J gene TRBJ1-4, with a weak D call TRBD1 (5 bases). CDR1 and CDR2 (germline): DFQATT, SNEGSKA (reference sequence). The V end lost 6 bases, the J end lost 0 bases, and 17 bases lay between the germline ends. The CDR3 has 16 amino acids. The CDR3 is CSAPRGQGATNEKLFF. Here the CDR3 DNA reads TGCAGTGCCCCACGGGGTCAGGGAGCAACTAATGAAAAACTGTTTTTT.

V is TRBV29-1 and J is TRBJ1-4; 8 bases fit TRBD1. This CDR3 is built from 16 residues. J gave up 0 bases and V 6 bases, and 9 bases lay outside the gene matches. CDR1 is SQVTM, CDR2 ANQGSEA, per germline. Written as DNA, the CDR3 is TGCAGCGTCACGGGGCAGGGGGCTTCAACTAATGAAAAACTGTTTTTT. Translating gives CSVTGQGASTNEKLFF.

The gene calls are TRBV4-1 and TRBJ1-1; D not certain. Germline V gene lookup returns CDR1 MGHRA and CDR2 YSYEKL. The CDR3 runs 14 residues. V was pared by 2 bases and J by 1 base, with 8 bases between. CDR3 in amino acids: CASSQLRENTEAFF. CDR3 nucleotides: TGCGCCAGCAGCCAATTGAGGGAGAACACTGAAGCTTTCTTT.

The table lists this clonotype with a few counts. This rearrangement joins TRBV6-2 or TRBV6-3 to TRBJ2-2; the D gene is possibly TRBD1 (6 bases). Germline CDR1 is MNHEY and CDR2 is SVGEGT. CDR3 length: 14 residues. Trimming cost V 0 bases and J 7 bases, with 9 bases left between them. The CDR3 region has the DNA TGTGCCAGCAGTTACTCGGGGACAATCGGGGAGCTGTTTTTT. Protein product: CASSYSGTIGELFF.

In this sample, this clonotype turned up a few times. The chain is built from TRBV10-1 and TRBJ2-7, with 9 bases matching TRBD1. V dropped 2 bases and J dropped 4; count of bases not matched to a gene: 3. This CDR3 region has 14 residues. The germline CDR1 and CDR2 sequences are WNHNN and SYGVQD (reference sequence). In DNA form, the CDR3 reads TGCGCCAGCAGTGAGAACAGGGGGCCGTACGAGCAGTACTTC. This sequence encodes CASSENRGPYEQYF.

This clonotype was detected only a few times. The CDR3 coding sequence is TGCGCCAGCAGCCGGGTGGGGACTTTTAATGAGCAGTTCTTC. This translates into CASSRVGTFNEQFF. The chain recombines TRBV4-3 with TRBJ2-1; TRBD2 is a possible D gene (6 bases). CDR3 length equals 14 residues. CDR1 and CDR2 (germline): LGHNA, YSLEER. V gave up 4 bases and J gave up 7 bases, with 14 bases separating them.

This clonotype appeared a few times. The V call is TRBV7-2, the J call TRBJ1-6; D perhaps matches TRBD1 (6 bases). V dropped 7 bases and J dropped 10 bases, with 20 bases sitting between them. The CDR3 is 15 amino acids. Looked up from germline, CDR1 is SGHTA and CDR2 is FQGNSA. CDR3 in DNA: TGTGCCAGCACGACGGACAGACGGGGCCTCTCACCCCTCCACTTT. Its translation is CASTTDRRGLSPLHF.

This clonotype was recorded a few times. The rearrangement joins TRBV7-2 to TRBJ1-1; 8 bases map to TRBD1. J was trimmed by 4 bases and V by 6 bases; bases with no gene match: 7. This CDR3 has 14 residues. The germline CDR1 and CDR2 sequences are SGHTA and FQGNSA. This CDR3 is CASSTQQGGTEAFF. The CDR3, as DNA: TGTGCCAGCAGTACACAACAGGGGGGCACTGAAGCTTTCTTT.

Only a few counts were recorded for this clonotype. The rearrangement uses TRBV30 and TRBJ2-5; 8 bases map to TRBD2. Germline values: CDR1 GTSNPN, CDR2 SVGIG (reference sequence). V lost 2 bases to trimming and J lost 9 bases; unmatched junction nucleotides: 17. This CDR3 has 16 amino acids. The CDR3, as DNA: TGTGCCTGGAGTTGGGCGGGGGGTCGAACTATGGTGGCCCAGTACTTC. Protein: CAWSWAGGRTMVAQYF.